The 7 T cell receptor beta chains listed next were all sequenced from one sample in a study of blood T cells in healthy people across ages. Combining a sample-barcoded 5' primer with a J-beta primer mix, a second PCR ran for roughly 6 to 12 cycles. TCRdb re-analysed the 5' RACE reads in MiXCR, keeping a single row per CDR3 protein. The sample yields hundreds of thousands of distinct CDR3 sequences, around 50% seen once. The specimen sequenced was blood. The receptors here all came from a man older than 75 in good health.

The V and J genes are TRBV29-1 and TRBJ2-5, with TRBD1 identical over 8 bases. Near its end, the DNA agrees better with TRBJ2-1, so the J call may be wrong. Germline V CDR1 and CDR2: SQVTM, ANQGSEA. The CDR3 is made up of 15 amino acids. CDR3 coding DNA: TGCAGCGTTAAGGGGGGACAGGCGGAACAAGAGACCCAGTTCTTC. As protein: CSVKGGQAEQETQFF.

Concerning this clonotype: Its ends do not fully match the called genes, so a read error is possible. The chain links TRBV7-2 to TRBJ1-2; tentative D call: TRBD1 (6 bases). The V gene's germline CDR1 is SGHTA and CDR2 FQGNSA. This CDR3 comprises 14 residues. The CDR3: CACSLNRDSYGYTF. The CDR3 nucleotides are TGTGCCTGCAGCTTAAACAGGGATAGCTATGGTTACACCTTC.

This CDR3 is CASSLMAATTEAFF. Written as DNA, the CDR3 is TGTGCCAGCAGCTTAATGGCAGCGACCACTGAAGCTTTCTTT. The chain couples TRBV7-3 to TRBJ1-1; D not resolved. The CDR3 length is 14 residues. Deletions cut 1 base from V and 4 bases from J, with 10 bases between. Germline V gene data show CDR1 as SGHTA and CDR2 as FQGTGA.

The CDR3 loop is CASSLVAGGYYEQYF. As DNA, the CDR3 is TGTGCCAGCAGTTTAGTAGCGGGAGGGTATTACGAGCAGTACTTC. The chain is built from TRBV12-3 or TRBV12-4 and TRBJ2-5; 11 positions match TRBD2. TRBJ2-7 matches the DNA end more closely, so the J call is doubtful. The CDR3 is 15 amino acids.

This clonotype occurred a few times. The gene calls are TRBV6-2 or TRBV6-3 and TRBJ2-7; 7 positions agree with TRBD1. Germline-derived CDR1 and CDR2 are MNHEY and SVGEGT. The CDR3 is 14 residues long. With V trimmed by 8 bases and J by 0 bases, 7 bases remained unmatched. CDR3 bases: TGTGCCAGCCGTCTATCAGGGGGCTCCTACGAGCAGTACTTC. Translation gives CASRLSGGSYEQYF.

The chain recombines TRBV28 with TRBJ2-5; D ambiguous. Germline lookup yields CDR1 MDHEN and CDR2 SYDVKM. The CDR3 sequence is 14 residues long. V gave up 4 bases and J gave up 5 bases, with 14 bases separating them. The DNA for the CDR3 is TGTGCCAGCAGTTCAACAGCCTTCAGGGAGACCCAGTACTTC. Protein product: CASSSTAFRETQYF.

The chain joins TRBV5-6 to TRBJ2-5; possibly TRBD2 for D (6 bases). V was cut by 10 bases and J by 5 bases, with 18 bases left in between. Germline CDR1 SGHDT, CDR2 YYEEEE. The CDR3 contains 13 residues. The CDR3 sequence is CAVRLVEGETQYF. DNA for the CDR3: TGTGCCGTTCGGTTGGTGGAGGGGGAGACCCAGTACTTC.